Following are 25 T cell receptor beta chains from one sample sequenced in a study of read filtering for tumor transcriptome and immune sequencing. Molecular barcoded adaptors covering alpha/delta and beta/gamma chains were used on around 370 ng RNA. TCRdb called the reads again in MiXCR, with one record for every CDR3 protein. Of about 62,000 distinct CDR3 sequences in the sample, roughly 19% are singletons; the top ten hold under 13%. Material for sequencing was a population of CD138-negative cells sorted from bone marrow. The receptor set was obtained from a donor at least 40 years old with multiple myeloma.

This clonotype was recorded at least ten times. One junction end does not reproduce the germline sequence, and a read error may be involved. J is TRBJ2-1 and V is TRBV11-2, with 11 nucleotides matching TRBD2. The CDR3 extends over 13 amino acids. The germline CDR1 and CDR2 sequences are SGHAT and FQNNGV. The DNA of the CDR3 is TGTGCCAGCAGCTTAGTTTCTAGCGGGAGGTGGATCTTC. Amino acids: CASSLVSSGRWIF.

At least ten counts were recorded for this clonotype. V is TRBV29-1 and J is TRBJ2-2, with D possibly TRBD1 on 6 matching bases. Germline-derived CDR1 and CDR2 are SQVTM and ANQGSEA. CDR3 length equals 13 residues. Deletions cut 4 bases from V and 2 bases from J, with 8 bases between. CDR3: CSVGQVNTGELFF. The CDR3 DNA is TGCAGCGTTGGACAGGTCAACACCGGGGAGCTGTTTTTT.

In its sample, this clonotype was seen many times. The chain is built from TRBV29-1 and TRBJ2-5, with D possibly being TRBD1 (6 bases). The germline CDR1 and CDR2 sequences are SQVTM and ANQGSEA. With 4 bases removed from V and 4 bases from J, the gap between germline ends came to 16 bases. This CDR3 contains 14 residues. In DNA form, the CDR3 reads TGCAGCGTTGTCCCGCCTTTAGGGGGAGAGACCCAGTACTTC. Translated: CSVVPPLGGETQYF.

The rearrangement joins TRBV9 to TRBJ2-3; D is tentatively TRBD1 or TRBD2 (5 bases each). V gave up 0 bases and J gave up 6 bases, with 14 bases separating them. CDR1 and CDR2 (germline): SGDLS, YYNGEE. CDR3 size: 15 residues. The CDR3 coding sequence is TGTGCCAGCAGCGTAGTTTTGGGACGGCGGGATACGCAGTATTTT. This encodes CASSVVLGRRDTQYF.

The table lists this clonotype with many counts. The V and J genes are TRBV3-1 and TRBJ1-4; D is perhaps TRBD1 (5 bases). CDR1 LGHDT and CDR2 YNNKEL come from the germline V gene (reference sequence). The germline V and J ends were trimmed by 4 bases and 8 bases, with 20 bases remaining between them. The CDR3 covers 16 residues. The CDR3 DNA reads TGTGCCAGCAGCCCCACCCGGGGACCCCCTGAAGAAAAACTGTTTTTT. Protein: CASSPTRGPPEEKLFF.

This clonotype was recorded at least ten times. Here the CDR3 reads CASSKLETQYF. CDR3 sequence (DNA): TGTGCCAGCAGTAAATTAGAGACCCAGTACTTC. The gene calls are TRBV6-2 or TRBV6-3 and TRBJ2-5; D gene uncertain. Germline CDR1 reads MNHEY; CDR2 reads SVGEGT. V lost 5 bases and J lost 4, with 5 bases in between. The CDR3 sequence is 11 residues long.

In its sample, this clonotype was seen many times. In DNA form, the CDR3 reads TGTGCCACCAGTGCCCCGGGAGGGGTATACAATGAGCAGTTCTTC. Translated, it gives CATSAPGGVYNEQFF. The chain recombines TRBV24-1 with TRBJ2-1; 8 bases align to TRBD2. The CDR3 runs 15 residues. Germline values: CDR1 KGHDR, CDR2 SFDVKD. Trimming at V came to 5 bases and at J to 4 bases, leaving 6 bases not matched to a gene.

This clonotype has at least ten counts. The chain uses TRBV5-1 and TRBJ1-4, with D perhaps matching TRBD1 (6 bases). V lost 0 bases to trimming and J lost 5 bases, with 14 bases between them. The V gene's germline CDR1 is SGHRS and CDR2 YFSETQ. This CDR3 region has 16 residues. CDR3 sequence reads: CASSLDGRQGNEKLFF. As DNA, the CDR3 is TGCGCCAGCAGCTTGGATGGCAGGCAGGGGAATGAAAAACTGTTTTTT.

This chain uses TRBV5-1 with TRBJ1-3; perhaps TRBD1 as D (5 bases). Trimming cost V 2 bases and J 4 bases, with 10 bases left between them. The germline CDR1 and CDR2 sequences are SGHRS and YFSETQ. The CDR3 spans 14 residues. The CDR3 DNA follows: TGCGCCAGCAGCTTCGGGACGCAAGGAAACACCATATATTTT. Amino acid sequence: CASSFGTQGNTIYF. Filled out from reference TRBV5-1 and TRBJ1-3, the complete variable domain reads KAGVTQTPRYLIKTRGQQVTLSCSPISGHRSVSWYQQTPGQGLQFLFEYFSETQRNKGNFPGRFSGRQFSNSRSEMNVSTLELGDSALYLCASSFGTQGNTIYFGEGSWLTVV.

There are many counts of this clonotype. V is TRBV20-1 and J is TRBJ2-1; TRBD2 matches at 15 bases. This CDR3 region has 17 residues. The V gene end was trimmed by 6 bases and the J gene end by 3 bases; junction bases not matched to a gene: 9. Germline CDR1 reads DFQATT; CDR2 reads SNEGSKA (reference sequence). The CDR3 spells CSAGTSGGPFFYNEQFF. In DNA, the CDR3 is TGCAGTGCCGGGACTAGCGGGGGGCCTTTCTTCTACAATGAGCAGTTCTTC.

This clonotype was recorded at least ten times. This chain uses TRBV7-2 with TRBJ2-1; D may be TRBD2 (6 bases). There are 14 residues in the CDR3. Trimming left V 5 bases short and J 4 bases short, with 12 bases between. Germline CDR1 is SGHTA and CDR2 is FQGNSA. CDR3 coding DNA: TGTGCCAGCAGCCGCCGGGACTTTTACAATGAGCAGTTCTTC. Amino acids: CASSRRDFYNEQFF. Variable domain in full (rest from reference TRBV7-2 and TRBJ2-1): GAGVSQSPSNKVTEKGKDVELRCDPISGHTALYWYRQSLGQGLEFLIYFQGNSAPDKSGLPSDRFSAERTGGSVSTLTIQRTQQEDSAVYLCASSRRDFYNEQFFGPGTRLTVL.

This chain uses TRBV3-1 with TRBJ2-3, with unresolved D. V was cut by 1 base and J by 0 bases, with 8 bases left in between. This CDR3 spans 15 amino acids. Germline V lookup: CDR1 LGHDT, CDR2 YNNKEL (reference sequence). This CDR3 reads CASSQASVSTDTQYF. In nucleotides, the CDR3 is TGTGCCAGCAGCCAAGCCTCGGTTAGCACAGATACGCAGTATTTT.

This clonotype was seen a few times. This chain links TRBV20-1 with TRBJ1-1; a possible D gene is TRBD1 (5 bases). CDR1 is DFQATT and CDR2 is SNEGSKA in the germline V gene (reference sequence). CDR3 size: 15 residues. Deletions cut 0 bases from V and 3 bases from J, with 14 bases between. The CDR3 DNA reads as TGCAGTGCTAGAGATTTGGGCTTGGGGGACACTGAAGCTTTCTTT. The encoded protein is CSARDLGLGDTEAFF.

In its sample, this clonotype was seen many times. The V and J genes are TRBV6-1 and TRBJ2-3, with 8 bases aligning to TRBD2. Per germline, CDR1 MNHNS and CDR2 SASEGT. Trimming cost V 8 bases and J 0 bases; bases outside gene matches: 7. The CDR3 totals 15 residues. Here the CDR3 DNA reads TGTGCCAGCGACCGTAGCGGGGCTAGCACAGATACGCAGTATTTT. Protein: CASDRSGASTDTQYF.

This clonotype was counted a few times. A much larger clone sits a single nucleotide away, making a read error possible. The chain carries TRBV29-1 and TRBJ1-1; 9 bases are a match to TRBD1. CDR1 SQVTM and CDR2 ANQGSEA come from the germline V gene. CDR3 length equals 14 residues. V was pared by 7 bases and J by 5 bases, with 11 bases of the junction left unmatched. The CDR3 region has the DNA TGCAGCGCCTTACCCCGACAGGGGGGGACTGAAGCTTTCTTT. This encodes CSALPRQGGTEAFF.

This clonotype was seen at least ten times. The rearrangement joins TRBV6-6 to TRBJ2-1; D ambiguous. V lost 2 bases and J lost 5, with 10 bases in between. The CDR3 spans 14 residues. The V gene's germline CDR1 is MNHNY and CDR2 SVGAGI (reference sequence). The CDR3 coding sequence is TGTGCCAGCAGTTACCCCTGGGCCGACAATGAGCAGTTCTTC. It translates to CASSYPWADNEQFF.

This clonotype was recorded at least ten times. The chain has TRBV7-3 and TRBJ2-1; 11 bases map to TRBD2. CDR3 length: 15 residues. Looked up from germline, CDR1 is SGHTA and CDR2 is FQGTGA. V was clipped by 5 bases and J by 4 bases; unmatched bases: 4. The CDR3 sequence is CASSRGTSGYNEQFF. The CDR3 nucleotides are TGTGCCAGCAGCCGGGGGACTAGCGGATACAATGAGCAGTTCTTC.

This clonotype was counted ten times or more. The J gene is TRBJ2-1, the V gene TRBV7-3; TRBD2 matches 7 bases. The junction had 6 bases not matched to a gene; V was cut back by 4 bases and J by 9 bases. CDR3 length: 13 residues. Germline V gene sequence: CDR1 SGHTA, CDR2 FQGTGA. CDR3 amino acids: CASSSAGGSEQFF. Here the CDR3 DNA reads TGTGCCAGCAGCTCGGCCGGGGGGTCTGAGCAGTTCTTC.

This clonotype showed up many times. The chain combines TRBV11-2 with TRBJ1-3; D is ambiguous. Between the trimmed V and J ends, which lost 5 bases and 3 bases, there was a span of 11 bases. The germline CDR1 and CDR2 sequences are SGHAT and FQNNGV. The CDR3 is 14 residues long. CDR3 nucleotides: TGTGCCAGCAGCCAGCAACAGTTTGGAAACACCATATATTTT. Protein product: CASSQQQFGNTIYF.

Turning to this clonotype: A much more abundant neighbour one base away suggests this may be a read error. CDR3 sequence reads: CASRSTAGKLFF. For the CDR3, the DNA is TGTGCCAGCAGATCCACTGCCGGGAAGCTGTTTTTT. The chain recombines TRBV6-6 with TRBJ2-2, with D possibly matching TRBD2 (5 bases). This CDR3 has 12 residues. CDR1 MNHNY and CDR2 SVGAGI come from the germline V gene (reference sequence).

The table lists this clonotype with many counts. The chain joins TRBV7-2 to TRBJ1-4; 8 bases fit TRBD1. The germline CDR1 and CDR2 sequences are SGHTA and FQGNSA. The CDR3 has 14 amino acids. V lost 5 bases and J lost 7; bases outside the gene matches: 6. CDR3 sequence: CASSRGQGGEKLFF. CDR3 in DNA: TGTGCCAGCAGCCGCGGACAGGGAGGTGAAAAACTGTTTTTT.

Concerning this clonotype itself: One end of the junction is discordant with germline, which a read error may explain. The J gene is TRBJ2-1, the V gene TRBV7-8; 9 nucleotides agree with TRBD1. Germline CDR1 and CDR2: SGHVS and FQNEAQ. CDR3 length: 16 amino acids. CDR3 loop: CTSSLMGTGRYNEPSF. CDR3 nucleotides: TGTACCAGCAGCTTAATGGGGACAGGGAGGTACAATGAGCCGTCCTTC.

The chain combines TRBV5-1 with TRBJ1-2; D might be TRBD1 (6 bases). V lost 0 bases and J lost 6, with 15 bases in between. The germline V gene has CDR1 SGHRS and CDR2 YFSETQ. This CDR3 region has 15 residues. DNA for the CDR3: TGCGCCAGCAGCTTGGATACAGGGAAAGGTGATGGCTACACCTTC. Encoded protein: CASSLDTGKGDGYTF.

The V call is TRBV12-3 or TRBV12-4, the J call TRBJ2-2; D uncertain. V dropped 6 bases and J dropped 7 bases, with 12 bases sitting between them. This CDR3 spans 13 amino acids. The CDR3 loop is CASSPFERGELFF. The CDR3 region has the DNA TGTGCCAGCAGCCCGTTCGAACGCGGGGAGCTGTTTTTT.

This clonotype occurred many times. The V call is TRBV28, the J call TRBJ2-1; TRBD1 is a possible D gene (6 bases). Trimming left V 4 bases short and J 4 bases short, with 8 bases between. The V gene's germline CDR1 is MDHEN and CDR2 SYDVKM. CDR3 length: 13 amino acids. The CDR3 bases are TGTGCCAGCAGTTGGACAGTTTACAATGAGCAGTTCTTC. This codes for CASSWTVYNEQFF.